This T cell receptor (beta chain) was found in a study of beta chain features in type 1 diabetes. V gave up 4 bases and J gave up 2 bases, with 6 bases separating them. Germline lookup yields CDR1 SGHVS and CDR2 FNYEAQ. This CDR3 contains 13 residues. Expressed TCRB transcripts were sequenced after all isolated RNA was converted to cDNA. This table comes from immunoSEQ multiplex PCR, and its TCRdb copy is limited to in-frame clones, with some not included. The table records 600,000 to 750,000 clones, around 12% of them present only once. Regarding this clone: Its antigen is not known.

It was via CD45RO/CCR7/CD25/CD127/CD95/CD27 that CD4+ naive, central memory, regulatory and stem cell-like memory cells were sorted. Study-level points and caveats: Researchers reported that naive, central memory and Treg TCRB repertoires appeared more similar in patients than in healthy donors. Shortening of TCRB CDR3s, moderate but significant, appeared in all four CD4+ subsets of Type 1 diabetes patients.

The chain couples TRBV7-6 to TRBJ1-3, with D unresolved. The sequence was obtained from a man aged 25-45 years with type 1 diabetes. Sequenced sample: naive CD4+ T cells from blood. CDR3 DNA: TGTGCCAGCAGCTCCCGAACTGGAAACACCATATATTTT. Translating it yields CASSSRTGNTIYF.